This is a list of T cell receptor beta chains from one sample in a study of regulatory T cells in long-lasting Graves disease. A single record per CDR3 protein comes from TCRdb applying MiXCR to the multiplex PCR reads. This sample has about 610,000 distinct CDR3 sequences, with roughly 15% found just once. The same data also contributed to another study, on T cells in Graves' hyperthyroidism and ophthalmopathy.

The sequencing used peripheral blood mononuclear cells (PBMCs), collected at new diagnosis, from a patient treated with antithyroid drugs. The receptors shown here come from a man between 18 and 29 years old with Graves disease. CDR3s include the opening cysteine and the closing phenylalanine or tryptophan. The D gene is left open where the match is weak. Only some rows state a clone size, as once, few, many or a class for expanded clones.

V,D,size,J,CDR3,DNA
TRBV20-1,TRBD1,NA,TRBJ1-1,CSARDRDRGSGTEAFF,TGCAGTGCTAGAGATAGAGACAGGGGATCAGGCACTGAAGCTTTCTTT
TRBV12-3/TRBV12-4,NA,many,TRBJ2-1,CASSFIDRNNEQFF,TGTGCCAGCAGTTTCATAGATAGGAACAATGAGCAGTTCTTC
TRBV7-2,NA,few,TRBJ2-3,CASSLDRSGDAQYF,TGTGCCAGCAGCTTAGATAGGTCGGGAGATGCGCAGTATTTT
TRBV5-1,TRBD2,NA,TRBJ2-3,CASSLFTSGRSADTQYF,TGCGCCAGCAGCTTGTTTACTAGCGGGAGATCCGCAGATACGCAGTATTTT
TRBV7-2,TRBD2,few,TRBJ2-3,CASSLGRSGASTSGGVTDTQYF,TGTGCCAGCAGCTTGGGCCGCTCGGGGGCTTCAACTAGCGGGGGCGTCACAGATACGCAGTATTTT
TRBV29-1,NA,once,TRBJ2-2,CNVVVFSVELFF,TGCAACGTTGTGGTGTTCTCTGTGGAGCTGTTTTTT
TRBV18,NA,many,TRBJ2-7,CASKRTDTQYEQYF,TGTGCCAGCAAGCGGACAGACACTCAGTACGAGCAGTACTTC
TRBV6-1,TRBD1,many,TRBJ1-1,CASSEARGTEAFF,TGTGCCAGCAGTGAAGCCAGGGGGACTGAAGCTTTCTTT
TRBV28,TRBD1,NA,TRBJ1-2,CASSFQGGYGYTF,TGTGCCAGCAGTTTTCAGGGGGGGTATGGCTACACCTTC
TRBV4-1,NA,few,TRBJ1-6,CASSQVPRVEDSPLHF,TGCGCCAGCAGCCAAGTACCCAGGGTGGAGGATTCACCCCTCCACTTT
TRBV7-9,TRBD2,NA,TRBJ2-1,CASSSSGTSGRWPPVGNEQFF,TGTGCCAGCAGCTCCTCCGGGACTAGCGGGAGGTGGCCACCGGTCGGCAATGAGCAGTTCTTC
TRBV3-1,NA,NA,TRBJ2-5,CASSTRTGETQYF,TGTGCCAGCAGCACTCGTACGGGGGAGACCCAGTACTTC
TRBV3-1,TRBD1,few,TRBJ2-1,CASSHWGTGALPEQFF,TGTGCCAGCAGCCATTGGGGAACAGGGGCCCTCCCTGAGCAGTTCTTC
TRBV28,TRBD1,many,TRBJ2-7,CASSPWGQGAVEQYF,TGTGCCAGCAGTCCCTGGGGACAGGGGGCTGTCGAGCAGTACTTC
TRBV5-5,NA,NA,TRBJ2-7,CASSAGFEQYF,TGTGCCAGCTCCGCAGGTTTCGAGCAGTACTTC
TRBV6-2/TRBV6-3,TRBD1,many,TRBJ2-1,CASRPGQGAYNEQFF,TGTGCCAGCAGGCCCGGACAGGGGGCCTACAATGAGCAGTTCTTC
TRBV20-1,TRBD1,many,TRBJ1-1,CRVRQGLNTEAFF,TGCAGGGTTAGACAGGGCCTGAACACTGAAGCTTTCTTT
TRBV5-1,NA,few,TRBJ1-1,CASSFGGPDEAFF,TGCGCCAGCAGCTTTGGAGGGCCGGACGAGGCTTTCTTT
TRBV20-1,NA,NA,TRBJ2-1,CSAPPVSSYNEQFF,TGCAGTGCTCCCCCCGTGAGCTCCTACAATGAGCAGTTCTTC
TRBV6-1,NA,many,TRBJ2-5,CASSENPGPETQYF,TGTGCCAGCAGTGAAAACCCGGGGCCGGAGACCCAGTACTTC
TRBV6-1,NA,many,TRBJ2-7,CASSESGSYEQYF,TGTGCCAGCAGTGAATCAGGGTCCTACGAGCAGTACTTC
TRBV6-2/TRBV6-3,NA,many,TRBJ1-5,CASSYSSISNQPQHF,TGTGCCAGCAGTTACTCGAGTATTAGCAATCAGCCCCAGCATTTT
TRBV12-3/TRBV12-4,TRBD1,many,TRBJ2-3,CASSFYGQGADTQYF,TGTGCCAGCAGTTTCTACGGACAGGGGGCAGATACGCAGTATTTT
TRBV11-3,TRBD1,many,TRBJ2-1,CASSSRTGPGEQFF,TGTGCCAGCAGCTCCCGGACAGGGCCGGGTGAGCAGTTCTTC
TRBV3-1,TRBD1,many,TRBJ2-2,CASSQVGGGGELFF,TGTGCCAGCAGCCAAGTAGGGGGCGGCGGGGAGCTGTTTTTT
TRBV14,TRBD2,few,TRBJ2-1,CASSQPGLAVEQFF,TGTGCCAGCAGCCAGCCGGGACTAGCGGTTGAGCAGTTCTTC
TRBV12-3/TRBV12-4,NA,many,TRBJ2-7,CASSLAGRYEQYF,TGTGCCAGCAGTTTGGCGGGCCGCTACGAGCAGTACTTC
TRBV6-2/TRBV6-3,NA,few,TRBJ2-5,CASSPTGDSRETQYF,TGTGCCAGCAGCCCAACGGGGGACTCCCGAGAGACCCAGTACTTC
TRBV6-1,NA,NA,TRBJ2-7,CASSPRSSLREYF,TGTGCCAGCAGTCCCCGTAGCAGTTTACGGGAGTACTTC
TRBV2,NA,few,TRBJ2-7,CASSEGAGYAYEQYF,TGTGCCAGCAGTGAAGGGGCAGGCTATGCCTACGAGCAGTACTTC
TRBV28,NA,many,TRBJ2-7,CASTPRDGGSREQYF,TGTGCCAGCACCCCTCGGGACGGCGGAAGCCGCGAGCAGTACTTC
TRBV30,TRBD1,many,TRBJ2-7,CAWSFPSGTGPYEQYF,TGTGCCTGGAGTTTCCCCTCCGGGACAGGGCCCTACGAGCAGTACTTC
TRBV30,NA,few,TRBJ2-3,CAWTRQALRDTQYF,TGTGCCTGGACCAGACAGGCCCTACGGGATACGCAGTATTTT
TRBV5-1,TRBD2,many,TRBJ2-1,CASSPGLASGQPYNEQFF,TGCGCCAGCAGCCCGGGACTAGCCTCAGGTCAGCCTTACAATGAGCAGTTCTTC
TRBV5-6,TRBD2,NA,TRBJ2-5,CASSSLGLAGEETQYF,TGTGCCAGCAGCTCCCTAGGACTAGCGGGAGAGGAGACCCAGTACTTC
TRBV28,NA,many,TRBJ1-5,CATGSSNQPQHF,TGTGCCACGGGGAGTAGCAATCAGCCCCAGCATTTT
TRBV10-3,NA,NA,TRBJ1-2,CAISANTYYGYTF,TGTGCCATCAGTGCGAACACGTACTATGGCTACACCTTC
TRBV4-2,TRBD2,few,TRBJ2-5,CASSHEIAGGPAGETQYF,TGTGCCAGCAGCCACGAAATAGCGGGAGGGCCGGCGGGAGAGACCCAGTACTTC
TRBV9,NA,NA,TRBJ1-4,CASSVYSSNEKLFF,TGTGCCAGCAGCGTTTACAGTTCCAATGAAAAACTGTTTTTT
TRBV2,NA,many,TRBJ2-7,CASRRQGTWEQYF,TGTGCCAGCAGACGGCAGGGAACTTGGGAGCAGTACTTC
TRBV5-1,NA,few,TRBJ1-2,CASSSGSFPPQFYGYTF,TGCGCCAGCAGCTCAGGATCGTTCCCCCCCCAATTCTATGGCTACACCTTC
TRBV29-1,TRBD1,NA,TRBJ1-4,CSVREATGVPNEKLFF,TGCAGCGTGAGAGAGGCGACAGGGGTTCCTAATGAAAAACTGTTTTTT
TRBV7-2,TRBD2,many,TRBJ2-7,CASSLARTSGMAYEQYF,TGTGCCAGCAGCTTAGCAAGGACTAGCGGGATGGCCTACGAGCAGTACTTC
TRBV30,NA,many,TRBJ1-2,CAWSVWATPYGYTF,TGTGCCTGGAGTGTATGGGCCACTCCCTATGGCTACACCTTC
TRBV20-1,NA,many,TRBJ1-1,CSGTSSRLEAFF,TGCAGTGGAACTAGTAGCCGGCTAGAAGCTTTCTTT
TRBV28,TRBD2,many,TRBJ2-1,CASSFGGSGSSEQFF,TGTGCCAGCAGTTTCGGGGGTAGCGGGAGTTCCGAGCAGTTCTTC
TRBV18,NA,NA,TRBJ2-5,CASSPPKNSGAQETQYF,TGTGCCAGCTCACCACCTAAGAATTCGGGGGCCCAAGAGACCCAGTACTTC
TRBV7-9,NA,many,TRBJ2-7,CASSLGQGYPEQYF,TGTGCCAGCAGCTTAGGGCAGGGGTACCCCGAGCAGTACTTC
TRBV18,NA,NA,TRBJ1-5,CASSPDSRNQPQHF,TGTGCCAGCTCACCGGACAGCCGAAATCAGCCCCAGCATTTT
TRBV6-2/TRBV6-3,NA,many,TRBJ2-3,CASSWMSGTDTQYF,TGTGCCAGCAGTTGGATGTCAGGCACAGATACGCAGTATTTT
TRBV20-1,TRBD2,many,TRBJ2-7,CSASTSGRYEQYF,TGCAGTGCTAGTACTAGCGGGAGATACGAGCAGTACTTC
TRBV6-1,TRBD2,NA,TRBJ2-1,CASSTTTSGSYFQFF,TGTGCCAGCAGTACAACCACTAGCGGGAGTTATTTTCAGTTCTTC
TRBV7-3,TRBD1,few,TRBJ2-7,CASSVTGGSYEQYF,TGTGCCAGCAGCGTGACAGGGGGGTCCTACGAGCAGTACTTC